This section outlines one T cell receptor beta chain sequence together with its context. Its specificity is not known. The data derive from a study of shared clonotypes between healthy human individuals. Study overall: CD4 naive and memory got three plates each, CD8 naive two, CD8 memory one. Overall study results and limits: Despite large depth, rarefaction showed incomplete sorted-subset sequencing. Sequencing depth was predicted to influence how clonotypes are shared among donors.

TCRdb's copy holds only in-frame clones and misses some; the assay was immunoSEQ multiplex PCR. The table records approximately 640,000 clones, about 78% of them present only once. Partitioning of CD4+ cells yielded a CD45RA+ naive subset and a CD45RA-negative memory subset. The germline gives CDR1 KGHSH, CDR2 LQKENI. With 1 base removed from V and 6 bases from J, the gap between germline ends came to 10 bases. The CDR3 has 13 residues. The rearrangement uses TRBV18 and TRBJ2-7, with D perhaps given as TRBD1 or TRBD2 (5 bases each). The sequence was collected from a woman aged 25 to 39 in good health. The specimen sequenced was memory CD4+ T cells sorted from blood. Regarding subset: CD45RA-negative fraction. The CDR3 loop reads CASSPRDGAEQYF. The CDR3 DNA sequence: TGTGCCAGCTCACCACGAGACGGGGCCGAGCAGTACTTC.